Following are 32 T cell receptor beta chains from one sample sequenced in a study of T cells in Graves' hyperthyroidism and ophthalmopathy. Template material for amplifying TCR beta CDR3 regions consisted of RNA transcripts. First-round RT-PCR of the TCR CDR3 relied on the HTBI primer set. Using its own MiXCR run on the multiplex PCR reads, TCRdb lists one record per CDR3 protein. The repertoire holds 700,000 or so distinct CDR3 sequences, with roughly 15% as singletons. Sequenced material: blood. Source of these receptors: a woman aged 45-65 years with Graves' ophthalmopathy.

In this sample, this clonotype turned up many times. The chain's CDR3 is CASSTRRELAGTYEQYF. The CDR3 coding sequence is TGTGCCAGCAGCACCAGGAGGGAACTAGCGGGAACGTACGAGCAGTACTTC. This chain links TRBV6-2 or TRBV6-3 with TRBJ2-7, with 10 bases aligning to TRBD2. This CDR3 is built from 17 residues. Losses at the gene ends were 6 bases for V and 4 bases for J; bases not matched to a gene: 15. Germline assignment: CDR1 MNHEY and CDR2 SVGEGT.

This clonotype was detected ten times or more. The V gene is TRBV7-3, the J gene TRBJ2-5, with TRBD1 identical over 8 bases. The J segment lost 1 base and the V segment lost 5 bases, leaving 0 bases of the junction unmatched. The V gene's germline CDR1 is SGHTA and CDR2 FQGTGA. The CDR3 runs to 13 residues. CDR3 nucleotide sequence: TGTGCCAGCAGCCAGGGGGCCCAAGAGACCCAGTACTTC. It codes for CASSQGAQETQYF.

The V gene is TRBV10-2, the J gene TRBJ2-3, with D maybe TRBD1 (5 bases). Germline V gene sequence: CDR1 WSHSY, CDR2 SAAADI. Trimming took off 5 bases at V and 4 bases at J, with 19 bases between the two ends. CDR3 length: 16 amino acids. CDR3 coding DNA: TGCGCCAGCAGTATCGGACAAGGGCGGCTCGCAGATACGCAGTATTTT. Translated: CASSIGQGRLADTQYF.

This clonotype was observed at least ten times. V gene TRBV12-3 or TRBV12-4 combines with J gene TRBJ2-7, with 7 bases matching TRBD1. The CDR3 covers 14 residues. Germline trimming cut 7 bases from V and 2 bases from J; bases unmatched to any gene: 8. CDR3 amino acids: CASIATGAPYEQYF. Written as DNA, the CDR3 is TGTGCCAGCATCGCCACAGGGGCCCCCTACGAGCAGTACTTC.

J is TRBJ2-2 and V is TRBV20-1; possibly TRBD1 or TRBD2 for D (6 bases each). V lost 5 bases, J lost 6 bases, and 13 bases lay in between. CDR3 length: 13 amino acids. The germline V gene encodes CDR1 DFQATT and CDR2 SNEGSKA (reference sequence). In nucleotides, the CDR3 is TGCAGTGCTTCTCCCGGGGGCTCCGGGGAGCTGTTTTTT. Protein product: CSASPGGSGELFF.

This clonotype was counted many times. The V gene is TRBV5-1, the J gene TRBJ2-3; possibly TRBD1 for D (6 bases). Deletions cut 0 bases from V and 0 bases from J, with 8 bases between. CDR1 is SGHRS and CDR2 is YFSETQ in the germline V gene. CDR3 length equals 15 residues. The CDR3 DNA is TGCGCCAGCAGCTTGGCAACAGGGAGCACAGATACGCAGTATTTT. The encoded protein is CASSLATGSTDTQYF.

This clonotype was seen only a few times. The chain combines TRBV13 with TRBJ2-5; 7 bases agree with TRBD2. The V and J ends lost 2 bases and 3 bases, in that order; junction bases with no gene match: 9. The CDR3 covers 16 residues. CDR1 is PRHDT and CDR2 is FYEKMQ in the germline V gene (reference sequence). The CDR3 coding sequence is TGTGCCAGCAGCTTAATCGGACTAGGGGTTAAAGAGACCCAGTACTTC. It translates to CASSLIGLGVKETQYF.

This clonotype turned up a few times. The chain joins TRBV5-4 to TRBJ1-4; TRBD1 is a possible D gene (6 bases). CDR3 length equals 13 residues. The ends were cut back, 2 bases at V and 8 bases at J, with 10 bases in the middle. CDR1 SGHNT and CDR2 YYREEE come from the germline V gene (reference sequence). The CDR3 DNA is TGTGCCAGCAGCTTTCCGGGGGCCGAAAAACTGTTTTTT. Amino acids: CASSFPGAEKLFF.

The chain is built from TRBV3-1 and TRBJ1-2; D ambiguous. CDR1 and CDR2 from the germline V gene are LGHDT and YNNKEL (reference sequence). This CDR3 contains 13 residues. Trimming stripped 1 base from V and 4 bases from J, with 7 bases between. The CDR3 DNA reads TGTGCCAGCAGCCAAGTGCAAACCTATGGCTACACCTTC. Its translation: CASSQVQTYGYTF.

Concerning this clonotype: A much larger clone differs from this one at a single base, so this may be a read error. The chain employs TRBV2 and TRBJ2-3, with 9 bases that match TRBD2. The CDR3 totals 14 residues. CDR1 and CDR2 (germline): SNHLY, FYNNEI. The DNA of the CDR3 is TGTGGCAGCCAGCTAGCGGGAAGGTCAGATACGCAGTATTTT. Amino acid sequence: CGSQLAGRSDTQYF.

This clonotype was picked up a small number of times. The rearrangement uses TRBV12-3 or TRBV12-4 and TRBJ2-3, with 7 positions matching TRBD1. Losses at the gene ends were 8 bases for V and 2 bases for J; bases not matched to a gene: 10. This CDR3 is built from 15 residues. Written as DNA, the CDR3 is TGTGCCAGCCAACCTGGGACAGCCTCCACAGATACGCAGTATTTT. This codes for CASQPGTASTDTQYF.

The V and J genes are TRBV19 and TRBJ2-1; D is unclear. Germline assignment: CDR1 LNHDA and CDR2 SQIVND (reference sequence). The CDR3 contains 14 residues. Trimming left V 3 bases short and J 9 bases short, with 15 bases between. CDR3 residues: CASSIVLWQTEQFF. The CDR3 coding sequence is TGTGCCAGTAGTATCGTCCTGTGGCAGACTGAGCAGTTCTTC.

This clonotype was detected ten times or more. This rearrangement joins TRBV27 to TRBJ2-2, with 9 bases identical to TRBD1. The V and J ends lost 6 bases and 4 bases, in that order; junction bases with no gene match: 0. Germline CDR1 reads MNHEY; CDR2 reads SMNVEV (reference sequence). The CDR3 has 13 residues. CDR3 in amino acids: CASRTGGTGELFF. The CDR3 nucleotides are TGTGCCAGCAGGACAGGGGGCACCGGGGAGCTGTTTTTT.

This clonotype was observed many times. The CDR3 region is CASSLGREARRVDTQYF. The CDR3 nucleotides read TGTGCCAGCAGCTTAGGGCGGGAGGCCCGACGGGTTGATACGCAGTATTTT. This chain uses TRBV11-2 with TRBJ2-3; TRBD2 aligns across 8 bases. The germline gives CDR1 SGHAT, CDR2 FQNNGV. This CDR3 has 17 residues. Trimming took 1 base from V and 6 from J; bases not matched to a gene: 12. Full variable domain (outside the CDR3, taken from reference TRBV11-2 and TRBJ2-3): EAGVAQSPRYKIIEKRQSVAFWCNPISGHATLYWYQQILGQGPKLLIQFQNNGVVDDSQLPKDRFSAERLKGVDSTLKIQPAKLEDSAVYLCASSLGREARRVDTQYFGPGTRLTVL.

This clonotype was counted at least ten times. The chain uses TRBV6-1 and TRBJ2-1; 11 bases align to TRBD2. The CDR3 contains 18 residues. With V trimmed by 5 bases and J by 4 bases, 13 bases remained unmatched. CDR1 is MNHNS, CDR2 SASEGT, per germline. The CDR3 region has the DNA TGTGCCAGCAGTCTCGGACTAGCGGGTCGCCCGCCATACAATGAGCAGTTCTTC. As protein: CASSLGLAGRPPYNEQFF.

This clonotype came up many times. The CDR3 is CAISSGGAETQYF. CDR3 bases: TGTGCCATCAGTTCAGGGGGCGCAGAGACCCAGTACTTC. J is TRBJ2-5 and V is TRBV10-3; 8 bases line up with TRBD1. J gave up 4 bases and V 5 bases, and 3 bases lay outside the gene matches. The CDR3 loop spans 13 amino acids. Germline-derived CDR1 and CDR2 are ENHRY and SYGVKD.

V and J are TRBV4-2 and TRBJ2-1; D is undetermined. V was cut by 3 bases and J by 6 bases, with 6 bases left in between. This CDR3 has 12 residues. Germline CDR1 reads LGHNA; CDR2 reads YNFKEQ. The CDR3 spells CASSHTTNEQFF. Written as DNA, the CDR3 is TGTGCCAGCAGCCACACGACCAATGAGCAGTTCTTC.

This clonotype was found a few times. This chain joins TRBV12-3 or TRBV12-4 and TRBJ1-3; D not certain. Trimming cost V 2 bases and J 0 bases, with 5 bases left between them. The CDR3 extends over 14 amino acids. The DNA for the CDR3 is TGTGCCAGCAGTTTACGCAACTCTGGAAACACCATATATTTT. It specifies CASSLRNSGNTIYF.

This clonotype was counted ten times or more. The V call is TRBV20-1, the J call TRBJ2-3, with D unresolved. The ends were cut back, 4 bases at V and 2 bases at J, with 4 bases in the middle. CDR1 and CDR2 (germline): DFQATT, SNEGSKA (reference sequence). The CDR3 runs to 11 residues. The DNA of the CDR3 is TGCAGTGCTATGCCCACAGATACGCAGTATTTT. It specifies CSAMPTDTQYF.

The CDR3 DNA follows: TGCAGCGGGACTAGCGCGTCGAACACAGATACGCAGTATTTT. This translates into CSGTSASNTDTQYF. The chain carries TRBV29-1 and TRBJ2-3, with 9 bases fitting TRBD2. Trimming cost V 7 bases and J 2 bases; bases outside gene matches: 7. Germline CDR1 is SQVTM and CDR2 is ANQGSEA. CDR3 length equals 14 residues.

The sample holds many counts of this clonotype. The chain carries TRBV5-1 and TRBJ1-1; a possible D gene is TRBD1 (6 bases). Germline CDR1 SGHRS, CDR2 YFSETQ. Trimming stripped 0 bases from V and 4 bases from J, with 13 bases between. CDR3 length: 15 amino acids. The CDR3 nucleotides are TGCGCCAGCAGCTTGGATGGGGGGCCGGTCACTGAAGCTTTCTTT. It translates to CASSLDGGPVTEAFF. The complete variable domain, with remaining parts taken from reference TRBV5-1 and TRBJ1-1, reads KAGVTQTPRYLIKTRGQQVTLSCSPISGHRSVSWYQQTPGQGLQFLFEYFSETQRNKGNFPGRFSGRQFSNSRSEMNVSTLELGDSALYLCASSLDGGPVTEAFFGQGTRLTVV.

CDR3 DNA: TGTGCCAGCAGCGTATGGACTAGCAATGAGCAGTTCTTC. It encodes CASSVWTSNEQFF. This chain connects TRBV9 to TRBJ2-1, with TRBD2 matching over 7 bases. This CDR3 is 13 amino acids long. V dropped 1 base and J dropped 6; count of bases not matched to a gene: 1. The germline gives CDR1 SGDLS, CDR2 YYNGEE.

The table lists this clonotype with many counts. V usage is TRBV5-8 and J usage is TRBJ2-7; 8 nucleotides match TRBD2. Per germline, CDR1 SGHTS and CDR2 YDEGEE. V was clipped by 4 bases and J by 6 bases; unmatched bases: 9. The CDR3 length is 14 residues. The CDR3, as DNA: TGTGCCAGCAGCATAAGCGGGAGCCGTCTCGAGCAGTACTTC. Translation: CASSISGSRLEQYF.

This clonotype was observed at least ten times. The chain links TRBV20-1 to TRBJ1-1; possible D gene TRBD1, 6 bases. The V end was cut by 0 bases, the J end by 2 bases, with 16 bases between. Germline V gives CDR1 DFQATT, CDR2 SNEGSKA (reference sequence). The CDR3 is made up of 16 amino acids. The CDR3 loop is CSARDLGGTLNTEAFF. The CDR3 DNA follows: TGCAGTGCTAGAGATCTGGGGGGGACACTAAACACTGAAGCTTTCTTT.

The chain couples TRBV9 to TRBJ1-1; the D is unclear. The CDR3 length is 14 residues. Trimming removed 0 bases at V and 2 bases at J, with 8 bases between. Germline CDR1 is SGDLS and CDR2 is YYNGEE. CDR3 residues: CASSVVETNTEAFF. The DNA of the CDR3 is TGTGCCAGCAGCGTAGTTGAGACAAACACTGAAGCTTTCTTT.

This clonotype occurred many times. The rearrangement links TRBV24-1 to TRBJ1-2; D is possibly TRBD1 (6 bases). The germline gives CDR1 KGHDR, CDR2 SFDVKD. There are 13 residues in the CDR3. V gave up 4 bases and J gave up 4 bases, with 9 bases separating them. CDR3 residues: CATSDTGFYGYTF. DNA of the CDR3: TGTGCCACCAGTGACACAGGGTTCTATGGCTACACCTTC.

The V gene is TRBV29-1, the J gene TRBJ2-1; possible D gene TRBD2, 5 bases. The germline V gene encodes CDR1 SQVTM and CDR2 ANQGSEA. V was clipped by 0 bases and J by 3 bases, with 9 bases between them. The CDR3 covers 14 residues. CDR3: CSVEDGGSYNEQFF. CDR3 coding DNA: TGCAGCGTTGAAGACGGTGGGAGCTACAATGAGCAGTTCTTC.

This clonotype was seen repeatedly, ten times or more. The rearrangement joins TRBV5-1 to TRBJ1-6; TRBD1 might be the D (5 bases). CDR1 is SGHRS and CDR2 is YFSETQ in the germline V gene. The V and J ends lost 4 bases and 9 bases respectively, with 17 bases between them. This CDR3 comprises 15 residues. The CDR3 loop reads CASSPQMGEGSPLHF. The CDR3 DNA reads TGCGCCAGCAGCCCCCAGATGGGGGAGGGTTCACCCCTCCACTTT.

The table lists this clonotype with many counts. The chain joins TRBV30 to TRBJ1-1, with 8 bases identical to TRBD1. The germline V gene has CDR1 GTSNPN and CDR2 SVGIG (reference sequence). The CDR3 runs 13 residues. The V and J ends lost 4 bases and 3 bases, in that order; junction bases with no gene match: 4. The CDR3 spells CAWTGGKHTEAFF. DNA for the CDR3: TGTGCCTGGACAGGGGGCAAGCACACTGAAGCTTTCTTT.

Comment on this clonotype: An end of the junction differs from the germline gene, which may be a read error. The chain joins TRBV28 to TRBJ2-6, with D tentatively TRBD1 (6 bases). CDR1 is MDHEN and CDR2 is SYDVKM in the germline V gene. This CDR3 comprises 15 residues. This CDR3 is CACRGAGSGANVLTF. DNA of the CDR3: TGTGCCTGCAGGGGTGCGGGCTCTGGGGCCAACGTCCTGACTTTC.

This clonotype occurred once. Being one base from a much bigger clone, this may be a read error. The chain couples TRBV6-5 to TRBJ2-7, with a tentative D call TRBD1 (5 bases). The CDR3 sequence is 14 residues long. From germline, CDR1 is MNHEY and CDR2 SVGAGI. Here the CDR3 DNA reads TGTGCCAGCGGTTACCGAGCGCCTGCAGGGGAGCAGTACTTC. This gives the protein CASGYRAPAGEQYF.

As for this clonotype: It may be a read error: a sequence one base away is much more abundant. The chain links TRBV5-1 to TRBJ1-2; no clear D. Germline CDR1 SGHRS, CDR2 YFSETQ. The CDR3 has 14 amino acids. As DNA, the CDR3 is TGCGCCAGCAGCTTGAGCCAGACCAGCTATGTCTACACCTTC. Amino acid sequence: CASSLSQTSYVYTF.